The rows below give T cell receptor beta chains drawn from one sample of a study of blood T cell repertoires in COVID-19. TCRdb's copy holds only in-frame clones and misses some; the assay was immunoSEQ multiplex PCR. Of roughly 100,000 clones in the sample, around four fifths were seen once. Specimen: peripheral blood. These receptors originate from a man aged 60 to 75 with active or convalescent COVID-19. CDR3s include the opening cysteine and the closing phenylalanine or tryptophan. D genes are given only for firm matches. Clone sizes are given selectively: once, few, many, or a class where the clone is expanded.

size: -; D: -; V: TRBV9; J: TRBJ2-3; DNA: TGTGCCAGCAGCGCTAGCTCCTTGTCCACAGATACGCAGTATTTT; CDR3: CASSASSLSTDTQYF
size: once; D: -; V: TRBV7-9; J: TRBJ2-1; DNA: TGTGCCAGCAGCTTAGTCCAGGGGTTGAATGAGCAGTTCTTC; CDR3: CASSLVQGLNEQFF
size: few; D: TRBD1; V: TRBV4-1; J: TRBJ2-7; DNA: TGCGCCAGCAGCCGGACCGAGGGGGCGGCCTACGAGCAGTACTTC; CDR3: CASSRTEGAAYEQYF
size: -; D: -; V: TRBV19; J: TRBJ2-1; DNA: TGTGCCAGCGCTAACTCGGCAGGCTGGATGAGTGATGAGCAGTTCTTC; CDR3: CASANSAGWMSDEQFF
size: -; D: TRBD2; V: TRBV11-3; J: TRBJ2-5; DNA: TGTGCCAGCACCACCTCGGGGGGGGAGACCCAGTACTTC; CDR3: CASTTSGGETQYF
size: few; D: -; V: TRBV5-1; J: TRBJ2-1; DNA: TGCGCCAGCCGCCCGATTAGTAGTAGCTCCTACAATGAGCAGTTCTTC; CDR3: CASRPISSSSYNEQFF
size: few; D: TRBD1; V: TRBV5-5; J: TRBJ1-2; DNA: TGTGCCAGCAGCTTGATGGCAGGGGGTACCGGTGGCTACACCTTC; CDR3: CASSLMAGGTGGYTF
size: many; D: TRBD2; V: TRBV5-1; J: TRBJ2-1; DNA: TGCGCCAGCACCACTAGCGTCAGCTCCTACAATGAGCAGTTCTTC; CDR3: CASTTSVSSYNEQFF
size: -; D: -; V: TRBV27; J: TRBJ1-2; DNA: TGTGCCAGCAGGGCCAGGGAAGGTGGCTACACCTTC; CDR3: CASRAREGGYTF
size: -; D: -; V: TRBV18; J: TRBJ1-3; DNA: TGTGCCAGCTCACCTGGGACATTCAACTCTGGAAACACCATATATTTT; CDR3: CASSPGTFNSGNTIYF
size: -; D: -; V: TRBV2; J: TRBJ2-7; DNA: TGTGCCAGCAGCCGGGACTTCCTCTACGAGCAGTACTTC; CDR3: CASSRDFLYEQYF
size: few; D: TRBD2; V: TRBV2; J: TRBJ2-2; DNA: TGTGCCAGCAAGCCGGGGGGAGCCGGGGAGCTGTTTTTT; CDR3: CASKPGGAGELFF
size: -; D: TRBD1; V: TRBV7-2; J: TRBJ1-1; DNA: TGTGCCAGCAGCTCACAGGGGATGAACACTGAAGCTTTCTTT; CDR3: CASSSQGMNTEAFF
size: -; D: -; V: TRBV2; J: TRBJ1-2; DNA: TGTGCCAGCAGTGAGGGGCAAAACTATGGCTACACCTTC; CDR3: CASSEGQNYGYTF
size: -; D: TRBD1; V: TRBV10-1; J: TRBJ2-1; DNA: TGCGCCAGCAGTGATGGGACAGGGCAATACAATGAGCAGTTCTTC; CDR3: CASSDGTGQYNEQFF
size: -; D: -; V: TRBV5-1; J: TRBJ2-3; DNA: TGCGCCAGCAGCTTCAACAGGGCGGATACGCAGTATTTT; CDR3: CASSFNRADTQYF
size: -; D: -; V: TRBV5-1; J: TRBJ1-2; DNA: TGCGCCAGCAGCAGCGCTGGCCGAGCTGGCTACACCTTC; CDR3: CASSSAGRAGYTF
size: -; D: -; V: TRBV11-3; J: TRBJ2-3; DNA: TGTGCCAGCAGCCCAGGGGGGTCAGATACGCAGTATTTT; CDR3: CASSPGGSDTQYF
size: -; D: -; V: TRBV5-1; J: TRBJ1-2; DNA: TGCGCCAGCAGCTCAATGCGCAGGCTGGATAACCTCGGGGGAGGGTATGGCTACACCTTC; CDR3: CASSSMRRLDNLGGGYGYTF
size: -; D: -; V: TRBV2; J: TRBJ1-4; DNA: TGTGCCAGCAGTGAAGCGAGTAGGAGGGCTGAAAAACTGTTTTTT; CDR3: CASSEASRRAEKLFF
size: -; D: -; V: TRBV5-6; J: TRBJ1-3; DNA: TGTGCCAGCAGCTTTGCCAGGGGTGGAAACACCATATATTTT; CDR3: CASSFARGGNTIYF
size: -; D: TRBD1; V: TRBV6-2/TRBV6-3; J: TRBJ2-1; DNA: TGTGCCAGCAGTTACTCGACGGGACAGGGGCGGTCCTACAATGAGCAGTTCTTC; CDR3: CASSYSTGQGRSYNEQFF
size: -; D: TRBD1; V: TRBV5-1; J: TRBJ1-2; DNA: TGCGCCAGCAGCTTGGATGGGACAGGAAACTATGGCTACACCTTC; CDR3: CASSLDGTGNYGYTF
size: few; D: -; V: TRBV11-3; J: TRBJ2-7; DNA: TGTGCCAGCAGCTTAGGCGGCGGGAATGGAGTCTACGAGCAGTACTTC; CDR3: CASSLGGGNGVYEQYF
size: -; D: -; V: TRBV6-5; J: TRBJ2-1; DNA: TGTGCCAGCAGTTACGCAAGAGGTGAGCAGTTCTTC; CDR3: CASSYARGEQFF
size: few; D: TRBD1; V: TRBV7-9; J: TRBJ2-5; DNA: TGTGCCAGCAGCCCCCCGACAGGGCTCAGTTTGGAGACCCAGTACTTC; CDR3: CASSPPTGLSLETQYF
size: -; D: -; V: TRBV30; J: TRBJ1-5; DNA: TGTGCCTGGGCAGGGAAGAGCAATCAGCCCCAGCATTTT; CDR3: CAWAGKSNQPQHF
size: -; D: TRBD1; V: TRBV10-3; J: TRBJ2-1; DNA: TGTGCCACCGGGACAGGGATGAACAATGAGCAGTTCTTC; CDR3: CATGTGMNNEQFF
size: -; D: -; V: TRBV19; J: TRBJ1-3; DNA: TGTGCCAGTAGTACCCTGGACAACTCTGGAAACACCATATATTTT; CDR3: CASSTLDNSGNTIYF
size: -; D: TRBD2; V: TRBV11-3; J: TRBJ2-7; DNA: TGTGCCAGCAGTATGAGCGGGAGTGGCTACGAGCAGTACTTC; CDR3: CASSMSGSGYEQYF
size: -; D: TRBD1; V: TRBV6-5; J: TRBJ2-1; DNA: TGTGCCAGCAGGACAGGGGGGTACAATGAGCAGTTCTTC; CDR3: CASRTGGYNEQFF
size: -; D: TRBD2; V: TRBV5-8; J: TRBJ2-2; DNA: TGTGCCTACCGGGGGGGTCCCACGGAGCTGTTTTTT; CDR3: CAYRGGPTELFF
size: -; D: -; V: TRBV21-1; J: TRBJ2-5; DNA: TGTGCCAGCAGCTCGCTGCGTAGCGGGAGTTGTGAGACCCAGTACTTC; CDR3: CASSSLRSGSCETQYF
size: -; D: -; V: TRBV6-2/TRBV6-3; J: TRBJ1-5; DNA: TGTGCCAGCAGTCAACAGGCCCCCTATAGCAATCAGCCCCAGCATTTT; CDR3: CASSQQAPYSNQPQHF
size: -; D: -; V: TRBV5-1; J: TRBJ2-1; DNA: TGCGCCAGCAGTCCACAGGGCAATTACAATGAGCAGTTCTTC; CDR3: CASSPQGNYNEQFF